The entry below describes one T cell receptor (beta chain). This sample was taken from a study of neurological immune-mediated disorders. TCRdb itself ran the 5' RACE reads through MiXCR, one entry per CDR3 protein. Seen here are 35,000 to 40,000 distinct CDR3 sequences, 11% observed once, and the top ten hold around 3.9%. Sequenced: CD4+ T cells from blood. This clonotype was obtained from a woman younger than 45 with HTLV-1-associated myelopathy (HAM/TSP).

The DNA of the CDR3 is TGCAGCGTTGCCCCCGGGACGGGGAACACCGGGGAGCTGTTTTTT. It codes for CSVAPGTGNTGELFF. The chain recombines TRBV29-1 with TRBJ2-2; the D gene could be TRBD1 or TRBD2 (5 bases each). This CDR3 comprises 15 residues. The V gene's germline CDR1 is SQVTM and CDR2 ANQGSEA. V lost 4 bases and J 1 base, leaving 13 bases between the germline ends.